These T cell receptor beta chains were read from a single sample in a study of T cell responses to AZD1222 COVID-19 vaccine. TCRdb keeps only in-frame clones here, not all; method: immunoSEQ multiplex PCR. The sample gives approximately 150,000 clones, over 80% of which show up once; roughly 4% is in the top ten. The starting material was peripheral blood, obtained 28 days after the second dose of the MenACWY control vaccine. The receptor set was obtained from an adult who received the MenACWY meningococcal vaccine as a control. Both conserved end residues are part of each CDR3. A D gene is named only where the DNA matches it firmly. Some rows mark clone size as missing; the rest say once, few, many or name a class of expanded clone.

V gene: TRBV10-3
J gene: TRBJ2-1
clone size: -
D gene: -
CDR3 DNA: TGTGCCATCGCAGGCTCTACCAGGCCACAATACGATGAGCAGTTCTTC
CDR3 protein: CAIAGSTRPQYDEQFF

V gene: TRBV9
J gene: TRBJ2-6
clone size: -
D gene: TRBD1
CDR3 DNA: TGTGCCAGCAGCGAGACAGGGTCTCCTGGGGCCAACGTCCTGACTTTC
CDR3 protein: CASSETGSPGANVLTF

V gene: TRBV19
J gene: TRBJ2-7
clone size: few
D gene: TRBD2
CDR3 DNA: TGTGCCAGTAGTCGGGGGACTAGGGGGTCCTACGAGCAGTACTTC
CDR3 protein: CASSRGTRGSYEQYF

V gene: TRBV7-2
J gene: TRBJ2-5
clone size: once
D gene: -
CDR3 DNA: TGTGCCAGCAGCTTAGTAGGGAGAGAGACCCAGTACTTC
CDR3 protein: CASSLVGRETQYF

V gene: TRBV7-2
J gene: TRBJ2-7
clone size: -
D gene: TRBD2
CDR3 DNA: TGTGCCAGCAACCCTAGCGGGAGCGTAAGCTCCTACGAGCAGTACTTC
CDR3 protein: CASNPSGSVSSYEQYF

V gene: TRBV7-2
J gene: TRBJ1-1
clone size: -
D gene: TRBD1
CDR3 DNA: TGTGCCAGCAGCTTAACAGGGGGCGGGGACACTGAAGCTTTCTTT
CDR3 protein: CASSLTGGGDTEAFF

V gene: TRBV11-2
J gene: TRBJ1-1
clone size: once
D gene: -
CDR3 DNA: TGTGCCAGCAGCTTAGCGGAGGGGGGGGCGACTGAAGCTTTCTTT
CDR3 protein: CASSLAEGGATEAFF

V gene: TRBV27
J gene: TRBJ2-3
clone size: -
D gene: -
CDR3 DNA: TGTGCCAGCAGTCACTCAGATGTGTGGGATACGCAGTATTTT
CDR3 protein: CASSHSDVWDTQYF

V gene: TRBV6-5
J gene: TRBJ2-5
clone size: -
D gene: TRBD1
CDR3 DNA: TGTGCCAGCACCAAGGGCCAGCCAGGGGGAGAGACCCAGTACTTC
CDR3 protein: CASTKGQPGGETQYF

V gene: TRBV5-1
J gene: TRBJ1-1
clone size: few
D gene: -
CDR3 DNA: TGCGCCAGCACTTCGAAAGGACAGTTGAACACTGAAGCTTTCTTT
CDR3 protein: CASTSKGQLNTEAFF

V gene: TRBV27
J gene: TRBJ2-1
clone size: -
D gene: TRBD1
CDR3 DNA: TGTGCCAGCAGTCCATGGGACAGGGGGCGAGATGAGCAGTTCTTC
CDR3 protein: CASSPWDRGRDEQFF